Sequencing of this TCR beta chain was carried out in a study of blood T cells in healthy people across ages. Study outcomes and limitations: Naive T cell percentage showed a strong correlation with the diversity of TCR beta.

This clonotype was seen a few times. The target antigen is unknown. CDR1 and CDR2 (germline): SGHDN, FVKESK. There are 17 residues in the CDR3. V was clipped by 4 bases and J by 2 bases, with 21 bases between them. It was with a sample-barcoded 5' primer and a J-beta primer mix that a second PCR of about 6 to 11 cycles was run. At least 2.5 million CDR3-containing paired-end reads were obtained per sample. TCRdb used MiXCR to reprocess the 5' RACE reads, holding one entry per CDR3 protein. The sample lists some 1.6 million distinct CDR3 sequences; roughly 30% were seen once. The rearrangement links TRBV14 to TRBJ2-7, with D unresolved. The sample consisted of blood. This receptor was obtained from a woman between 25 and 40 years old in good health. DNA for the CDR3: TGTGCCAGCAGCCTCAAAGGTAGCTGGAGTGCAACCTACGAGCAGTACTTC. Protein sequence: CASSLKGSWSATYEQYF.